The entry that follows covers one TCR beta chain sequence. Its antigen is unknown. The method was immunoSEQ multiplex PCR; TCRdb's version includes in-frame clones alone and lacks a portion of them. The sample contains around 130,000 clones, about nine tenths of which appear only once. The entry originates in a study of T cell responses to AZD1222 COVID-19 vaccine. Findings and limits, study-wide: At 160-218 and 743-854, vaccine-associated CD4 TCRs were dominant, and they spanned spike. None of the repertoires were sampled until the peak T cell response had passed. Possibly, clonal diversity was underestimated; donors were largely white British and included more females.

Germline assignment: CDR1 MNHEY and CDR2 SMNVEV (reference sequence). The CDR3 sequence is 11 residues long. Trimming took 4 bases from V and 3 from J, leaving 4 bases between them. The chain links TRBV27 to TRBJ2-7; D is ambiguous. This specimen consisted of peripheral blood, obtained 28 days after the second AZD1222 dose. The clonotype comes from an adult who received the AZD1222 COVID-19 vaccine. In nucleotides, the CDR3 is TGTGCCAGCAGTTCCGGCTACGAGCAGTACTTC. Translated, it gives CASSSGYEQYF.